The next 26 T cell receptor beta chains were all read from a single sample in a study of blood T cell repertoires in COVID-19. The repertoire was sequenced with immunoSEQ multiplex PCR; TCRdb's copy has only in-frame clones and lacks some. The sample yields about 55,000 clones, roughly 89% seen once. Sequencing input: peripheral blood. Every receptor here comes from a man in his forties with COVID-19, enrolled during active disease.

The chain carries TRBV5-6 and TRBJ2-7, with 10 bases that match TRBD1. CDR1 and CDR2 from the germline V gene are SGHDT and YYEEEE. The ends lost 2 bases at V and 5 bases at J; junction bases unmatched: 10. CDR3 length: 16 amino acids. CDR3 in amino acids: CASSFYIGTGVNEQYF. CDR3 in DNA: TGTGCCAGCAGCTTCTATATAGGGACAGGGGTTAACGAGCAGTACTTC. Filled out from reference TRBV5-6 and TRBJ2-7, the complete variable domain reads DAGVTQSPTHLIKTRGQQVTLRCSPKSGHDTVSWYQQALGQGPQFIFQYYEEEERQRGNFPDRFSGHQFPNYSSELNVNALLLGDSALYLCASSFYIGTGVNEQYFGPGTRLTVT.

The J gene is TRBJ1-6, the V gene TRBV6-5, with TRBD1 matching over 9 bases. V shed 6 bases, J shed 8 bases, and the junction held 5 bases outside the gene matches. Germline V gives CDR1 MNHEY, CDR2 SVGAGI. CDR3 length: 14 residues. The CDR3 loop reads CASSSGTGYSPLHF. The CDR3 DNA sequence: TGTGCCAGCAGCTCCGGGACAGGGTATTCACCCCTCCACTTT.

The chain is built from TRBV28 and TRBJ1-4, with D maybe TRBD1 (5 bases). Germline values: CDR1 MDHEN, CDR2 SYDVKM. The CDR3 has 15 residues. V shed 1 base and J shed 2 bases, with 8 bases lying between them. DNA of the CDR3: TGTGCCAGCAGTTTATTGGGGACTACTAATGAAAAACTGTTTTTT. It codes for CASSLLGTTNEKLFF.

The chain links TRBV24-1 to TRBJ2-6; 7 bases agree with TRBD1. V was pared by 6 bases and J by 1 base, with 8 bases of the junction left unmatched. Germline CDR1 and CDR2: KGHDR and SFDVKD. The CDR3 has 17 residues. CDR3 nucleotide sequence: TGTGCCACCAGTTCTACAGGGGCGAGTTCTGGGGCCAACGTCCTGACTTTC. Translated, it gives CATSSTGASSGANVLTF.

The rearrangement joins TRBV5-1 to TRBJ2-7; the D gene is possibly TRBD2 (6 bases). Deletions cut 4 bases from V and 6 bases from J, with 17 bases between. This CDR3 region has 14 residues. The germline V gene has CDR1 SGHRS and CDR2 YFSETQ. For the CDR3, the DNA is TGCGCCAGCAGCCCACGTCAGGACGGGGGCGAGCAGTACTTC. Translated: CASSPRQDGGEQYF.

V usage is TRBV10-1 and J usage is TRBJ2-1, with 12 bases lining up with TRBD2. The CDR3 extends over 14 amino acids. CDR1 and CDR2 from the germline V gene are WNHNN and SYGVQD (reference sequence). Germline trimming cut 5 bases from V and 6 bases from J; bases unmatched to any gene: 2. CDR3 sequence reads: CASSTSGRINEQFF. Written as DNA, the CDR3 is TGCGCCAGCAGTACTAGCGGGAGGATCAATGAGCAGTTCTTC.

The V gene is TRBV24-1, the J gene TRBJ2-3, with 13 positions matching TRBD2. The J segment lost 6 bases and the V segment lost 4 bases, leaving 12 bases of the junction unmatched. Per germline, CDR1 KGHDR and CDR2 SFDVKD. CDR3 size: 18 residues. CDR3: CATSDPKTSGGPGDTQYF. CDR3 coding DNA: TGTGCCACCAGTGACCCGAAGACTAGCGGGGGGCCGGGGGATACGCAGTATTTT.

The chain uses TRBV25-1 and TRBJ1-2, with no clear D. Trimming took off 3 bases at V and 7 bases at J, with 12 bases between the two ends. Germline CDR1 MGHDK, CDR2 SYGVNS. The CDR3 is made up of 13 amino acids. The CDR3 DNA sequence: TGTGCCAGCAGTGATCCTACAGTGGGTGGCTACACCTTC. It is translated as CASSDPTVGGYTF.

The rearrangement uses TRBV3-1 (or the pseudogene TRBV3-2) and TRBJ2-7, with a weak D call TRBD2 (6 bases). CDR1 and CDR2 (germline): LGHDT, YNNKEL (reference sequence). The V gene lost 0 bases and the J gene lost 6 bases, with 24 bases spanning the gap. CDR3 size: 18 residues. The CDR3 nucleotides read TGTGCCAGCAGCCAAGATGGGGCGGGGATCCGCGGACGGGGCGAGCAGTACTTC. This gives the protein CASSQDGAGIRGRGEQYF.

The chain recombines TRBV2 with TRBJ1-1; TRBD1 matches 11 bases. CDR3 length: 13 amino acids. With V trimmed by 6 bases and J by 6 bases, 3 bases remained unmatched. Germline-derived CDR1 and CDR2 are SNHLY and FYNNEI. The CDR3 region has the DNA TGTGCCAGCAGGGGACAGGGGGTCTCTGAAGCTTTCTTT. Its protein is CASRGQGVSEAFF.

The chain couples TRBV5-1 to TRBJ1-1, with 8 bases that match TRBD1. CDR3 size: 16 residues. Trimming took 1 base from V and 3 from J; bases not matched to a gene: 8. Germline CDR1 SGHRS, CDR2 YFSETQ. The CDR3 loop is CASSLRTGRYDTEAFF. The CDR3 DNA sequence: TGCGCCAGCAGCTTGAGGACAGGGCGGTACGACACTGAAGCTTTCTTT.

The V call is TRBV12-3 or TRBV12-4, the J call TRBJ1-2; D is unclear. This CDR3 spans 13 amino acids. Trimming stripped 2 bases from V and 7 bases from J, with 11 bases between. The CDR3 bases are TGTGCCAGCAGTTTAAAAGGAGGAAGTGGCTACACCTTC. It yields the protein CASSLKGGSGYTF.

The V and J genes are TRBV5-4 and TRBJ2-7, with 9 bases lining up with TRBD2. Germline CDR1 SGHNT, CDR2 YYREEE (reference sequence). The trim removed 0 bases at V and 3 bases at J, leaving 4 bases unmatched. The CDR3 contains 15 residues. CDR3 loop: CASSLGAGGLYEQYF. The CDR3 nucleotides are TGTGCCAGCAGCTTGGGGGCGGGGGGGCTCTACGAGCAGTACTTC. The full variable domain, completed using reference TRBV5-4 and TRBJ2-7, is ETGVTQSPTHLIKTRGQQVTLRCSSQSGHNTVSWYQQALGQGPQFIFQYYREEENGRGNFPPRFSGLQFPNYSSELNVNALELDDSALYLCASSLGAGGLYEQYFGPGTRLTVT.

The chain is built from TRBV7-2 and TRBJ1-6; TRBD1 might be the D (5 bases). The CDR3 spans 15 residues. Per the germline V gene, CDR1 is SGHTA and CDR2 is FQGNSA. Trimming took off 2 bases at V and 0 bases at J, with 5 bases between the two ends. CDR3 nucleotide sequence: TGTGCCAGCAGCTTACAGGGCTCCTATAATTCACCCCTCCACTTT. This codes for CASSLQGSYNSPLHF.

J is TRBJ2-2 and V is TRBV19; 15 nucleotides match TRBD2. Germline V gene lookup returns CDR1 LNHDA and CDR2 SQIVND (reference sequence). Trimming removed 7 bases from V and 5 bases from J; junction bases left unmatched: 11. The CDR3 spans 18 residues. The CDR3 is CASTTGLAGGPGTGELFF. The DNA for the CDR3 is TGTGCCAGTACCACCGGACTAGCGGGGGGGCCTGGGACCGGGGAGCTGTTTTTT.

The CDR3 sequence is CASGRDNEKLFF. The CDR3 DNA reads TGTGCCTCCGGCAGGGATAATGAAAAACTGTTTTTT. V is TRBV10-3 and J is TRBJ1-4; D is possibly TRBD1 (5 bases). The germline gives CDR1 ENHRY, CDR2 SYGVKD. V was cut by 11 bases and J by 4 bases, with 11 bases left in between. The CDR3 totals 12 residues.

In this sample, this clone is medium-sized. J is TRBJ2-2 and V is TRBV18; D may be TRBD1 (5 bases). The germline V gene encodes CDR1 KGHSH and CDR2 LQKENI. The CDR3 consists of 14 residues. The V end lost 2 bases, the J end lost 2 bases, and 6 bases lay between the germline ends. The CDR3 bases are TGTGCCAGCTCACCAGACAGAAACACCGGGGAGCTGTTTTTT. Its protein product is CASSPDRNTGELFF.

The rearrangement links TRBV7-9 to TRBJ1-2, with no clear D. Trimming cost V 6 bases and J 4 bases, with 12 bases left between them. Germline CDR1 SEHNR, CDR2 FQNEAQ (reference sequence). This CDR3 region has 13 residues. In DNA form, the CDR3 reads TGTGCCAGCAGTGGAGGAGAACCCTATGGCTACACCTTC. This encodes CASSGGEPYGYTF.

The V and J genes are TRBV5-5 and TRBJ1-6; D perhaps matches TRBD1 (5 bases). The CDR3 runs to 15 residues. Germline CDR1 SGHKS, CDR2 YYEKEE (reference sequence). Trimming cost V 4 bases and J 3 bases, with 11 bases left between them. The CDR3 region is CASSRGEGYNSPLHF. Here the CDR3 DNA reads TGTGCCAGCAGCCGGGGGGAGGGCTATAATTCACCCCTCCACTTT.

The CDR3 loop reads CASSFGQGGNNEQFF. CDR3 DNA sequence: TGTGCCAGCAGCTTTGGACAGGGAGGGAACAATGAGCAGTTCTTC. The rearrangement joins TRBV5-4 to TRBJ2-1, with D perhaps TRBD1 (8 bases). V lost 2 bases and J lost 5, with 14 bases in between. The germline gives CDR1 SGHNT, CDR2 YYREEE (reference sequence). This CDR3 contains 15 residues.

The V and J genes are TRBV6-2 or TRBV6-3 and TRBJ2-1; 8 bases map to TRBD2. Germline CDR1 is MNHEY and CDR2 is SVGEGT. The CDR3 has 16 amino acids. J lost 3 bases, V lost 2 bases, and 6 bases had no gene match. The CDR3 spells CASSYVSGGLYNEQFF. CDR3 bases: TGTGCCAGCAGTTACGTTTCGGGGGGGCTCTACAATGAGCAGTTCTTC.

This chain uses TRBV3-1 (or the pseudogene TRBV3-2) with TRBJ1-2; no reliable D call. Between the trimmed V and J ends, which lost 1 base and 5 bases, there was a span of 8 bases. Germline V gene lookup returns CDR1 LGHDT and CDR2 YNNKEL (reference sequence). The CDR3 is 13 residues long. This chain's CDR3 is CASSQGRGYGYTF. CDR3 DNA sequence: TGTGCCAGCAGCCAAGGCAGAGGATATGGCTACACCTTC.

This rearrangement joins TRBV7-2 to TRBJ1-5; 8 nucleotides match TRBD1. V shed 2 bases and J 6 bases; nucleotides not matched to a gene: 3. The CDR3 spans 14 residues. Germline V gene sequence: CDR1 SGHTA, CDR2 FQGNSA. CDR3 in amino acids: CASSLPGGGQPQHF. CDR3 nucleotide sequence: TGTGCCAGCAGCTTACCAGGGGGCGGTCAGCCCCAGCATTTT.

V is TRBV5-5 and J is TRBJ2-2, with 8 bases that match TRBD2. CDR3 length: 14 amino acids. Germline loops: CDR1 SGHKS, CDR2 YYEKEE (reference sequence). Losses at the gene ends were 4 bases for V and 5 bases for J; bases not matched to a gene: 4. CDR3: CASSTLAETGELFF. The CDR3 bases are TGTGCCAGCAGCACACTAGCGGAGACCGGGGAGCTGTTTTTT.

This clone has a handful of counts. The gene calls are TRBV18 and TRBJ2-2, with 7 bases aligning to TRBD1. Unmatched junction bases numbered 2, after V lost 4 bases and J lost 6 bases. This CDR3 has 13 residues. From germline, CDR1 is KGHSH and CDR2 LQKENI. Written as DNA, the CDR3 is TGTGCCAGCTCACAGGGGGCGTCCGGGGAGCTGTTTTTT. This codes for CASSQGASGELFF.

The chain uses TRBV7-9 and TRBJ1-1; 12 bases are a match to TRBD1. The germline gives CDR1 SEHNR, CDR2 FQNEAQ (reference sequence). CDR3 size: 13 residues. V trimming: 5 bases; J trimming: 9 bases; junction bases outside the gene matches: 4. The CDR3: CASSPGTGGKAFF. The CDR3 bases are TGTGCCAGCAGCCCCGGGACAGGGGGCAAAGCTTTCTTT.